This is a list of T cell receptor beta chains from one sample in a study of T cells in Graves' hyperthyroidism and ophthalmopathy. Each CDR3 protein gets one entry after TCRdb re-called the multiplex PCR reads with MiXCR. The profile covers a few hundred thousand distinct CDR3 sequences, with 14% appearing a single time and 15% to 20% taken by the ten largest. The sample was blood. The source of these receptors is a woman between 18 and 29 years old with Graves' hyperthyroidism. The CDR3 runs from the conserved cysteine through the conserved F or W. The order of the fields is V gene, D gene, clone size, J gene, CDR3 protein, CDR3 DNA. The D gene is left open where the match is weak. Clone size is given for some rows only: seen once, a few or many times, or a class if the clone is expanded.

TRBV5-8	-	few	TRBJ1-1	CASSSTAGGTEAFF	TGTGCCAGCAGTTCAACAGCGGGGGGCACTGAAGCTTTCTTT
TRBV13	-	few	TRBJ1-4	CASSGNSEKLFF	TGTGCCAGCAGCGGCAACAGTGAAAAACTGTTTTTT
TRBV19	TRBD2	-	TRBJ2-1	CASSKLAGAPGEQFF	TGTGCCAGTAGTAAACTAGCGGGAGCTCCGGGTGAGCAGTTCTTC
TRBV28	TRBD1	many	TRBJ1-5	CASSRGQLDQPQHF	TGTGCCAGCAGCCGGGGACAGCTAGATCAGCCCCAGCATTTT
TRBV30	TRBD1	many	TRBJ2-1	CAWSSDRFRSYNEQFF	TGTGCCTGGAGTTCGGACAGGTTTCGCTCCTACAATGAGCAGTTCTTC
TRBV20-1	-	-	TRBJ2-2	CSAGSPGTGELFF	TGCAGTGCTGGCTCCCCCGGTACCGGGGAGCTGTTTTTT
TRBV5-8	TRBD1	few	TRBJ1-6	CASRPAGTGASPLHF	TGTGCCAGCAGACCTGCCGGGACAGGAGCTTCACCCCTCCACTTT
TRBV7-9	-	many	TRBJ1-1	CASSPLWERTEAFF	TGTGCCAGCAGCCCCCTGTGGGAGAGGACTGAAGCTTTCTTT
TRBV4-2	-	few	TRBJ2-1	CASSLDGPSSYNEQFF	TGTGCCAGCAGCTTGGACGGCCCGAGCTCCTACAATGAGCAGTTCTTC
TRBV9	TRBD2	-	TRBJ2-7	CASSVSGVAGVKEQYF	TGTGCCAGCAGCGTATCCGGGGTAGCGGGAGTAAAAGAGCAGTACTTC
TRBV30	-	-	TRBJ1-6	CAWSTGDSPLHF	TGTGCCTGGAGCACCGGGGATTCACCCCTCCACTTT
TRBV12-3/TRBV12-4	TRBD2	-	TRBJ2-1	CASSSGLAESSYNEQFF	TGTGCCAGCAGTTCGGGACTAGCGGAGAGCTCCTACAATGAGCAGTTCTTC
TRBV27	-	many	TRBJ1-5	CASSLSGREQPQHF	TGTGCCAGCAGTTTATCAGGGAGGGAGCAGCCCCAGCATTTT
TRBV20-1	-	many	TRBJ2-7	CSARDVGEGYEQYF	TGCAGTGCTAGAGATGTGGGGGAAGGGTACGAGCAGTACTTC
TRBV12-3/TRBV12-4	TRBD2	many	TRBJ2-1	CASSLLAGGPGEQFF	TGTGCCAGCAGTTTACTAGCGGGAGGGCCTGGGGAGCAGTTCTTC
TRBV10-3	TRBD1	many	TRBJ1-1	CATRDREGNTEAFF	TGTGCCACAAGAGACAGGGAGGGGAACACTGAAGCTTTCTTT
TRBV19	-	few	TRBJ2-1	CASSIAGNSNNEQFF	TGTGCCAGTAGTATAGCTGGGAATTCCAACAATGAGCAGTTCTTC
TRBV24-1	TRBD1	few	TRBJ2-1	CATGDRPYNEQFF	TGTGCCACTGGGGACAGACCCTACAATGAGCAGTTCTTC
TRBV20-1	-	-	TRBJ1-1	CSARQGPEAFF	TGCAGTGCTAGACAGGGCCCTGAAGCTTTCTTT
TRBV5-1	TRBD1	many	TRBJ2-7	CASSLLGTDSYEQYF	TGCGCCAGCAGCTTGTTGGGGACAGACTCCTACGAGCAGTACTTC
TRBV12-3/TRBV12-4	TRBD2	many	TRBJ2-1	CASLTSGRANEQFF	TGTGCCAGTTTAACTAGCGGGAGGGCGAATGAGCAGTTCTTC
TRBV11-3	TRBD2	-	TRBJ2-5	CASRRRLAGGETQYF	TGTGCCAGCAGGAGGAGACTAGCGGGAGGAGAGACCCAGTACTTC
TRBV11-2	TRBD2	many	TRBJ2-1	CASSLGLAGPYNEQFF	TGTGCCAGCAGCTTAGGCCTAGCGGGACCCTACAATGAGCAGTTCTTC
TRBV27	-	many	TRBJ2-7	CASSLTRGEFEQYF	TGTGCCAGCAGTTTAACGCGGGGAGAGTTCGAGCAGTACTTC
TRBV4-1	-	-	TRBJ2-1	CASSQDRQGNNEQFF	TGCGCCAGCAGCCAAGATAGGCAGGGAAACAATGAGCAGTTCTTC
TRBV6-5	-	many	TRBJ1-5	CASSYSVGNQPQHF	TGTGCCAGCAGTTACTCAGTGGGCAATCAGCCCCAGCATTTT
TRBV12-3/TRBV12-4	-	many	TRBJ1-3	CASSFGAGLSGNTIYF	TGTGCCAGCAGTTTTGGGGCAGGCCTCTCTGGAAACACCATATATTTT
TRBV6-2/TRBV6-3	TRBD1	few	TRBJ1-2	CASSYSGEGTAYGYTF	TGTGCCAGCAGTTACTCCGGAGAAGGGACAGCCTATGGCTACACCTTC
TRBV6-5	-	many	TRBJ2-5	CASSYSAPQETQYF	TGTGCCAGCAGTTACTCTGCCCCCCAAGAGACCCAGTACTTC
TRBV30	-	-	TRBJ2-7	CASASPYEQYF	TGTGCCTCGGCTAGCCCCTACGAGCAGTACTTC
TRBV20-1	TRBD2	many	TRBJ2-1	CSASSGLASNEQFF	TGCAGTGCTAGCTCGGGACTAGCCAGCAATGAGCAGTTCTTC
TRBV30	TRBD1	many	TRBJ1-1	CAWSDGTGMNTEAFF	TGTGCCTGGAGTGACGGGACAGGGATGAACACTGAAGCTTTCTTT
TRBV27	-	many	TRBJ1-1	CASSWTSVGRSGHFF	TGTGCCAGCAGTTGGACCTCGGTCGGCCGGTCGGGCCATTTCTTT
TRBV7-9	TRBD1	few	TRBJ2-3	CASTDARQGADTQYF	TGTGCCAGCACCGACGCGAGACAGGGGGCAGATACGCAGTATTTT